This TCR beta chain came from a study of cytomegalovirus exposure and HLA in healthy donors (dated by TCRdb to about 2017). For the wider study: An earlier analysis of roughly 500 of the donors reported about 250 Gb of sequence data and some 120 million unique TCR beta sequences from roughly 180 million T cells. A later analysis re-examined previously published TCR beta repertoires from hundreds of donors and added high-resolution HLA genotyping to investigate patterns of TCR occurrence. Alongside the repertoire data, information on donor age, sex, ethnicity and CMV serostatus was compiled. The number of typed donors differed by locus: about 620-630 for A, B, C, DRB1 and DQB1; approximately 540 for DQA1; some 590 for DPA1; and about 450 for DPB1. The study profiled the T cell repertoires of hundreds of subjects by immunosequencing and related them to cytomegalovirus serostatus. On average, roughly 240,000 unique TCR beta nucleotide sequences were sequenced per donor among fewer than 500 genotyped donors of the cohort, with roughly 18% of those sequences being non-productive. HLA typing included class I and class II loci at four-digit resolution. A later genetic analysis used genome-wide SNP genotypes for about 55% of the 666 donors, treating that subset as a discovery cohort. The aim of the study was to test whether cataloging public T cell receptors could identify signatures of past pathogen exposure. In the later analysis, no new phenotypic data were used to find candidate immune exposures; instead, reliance was placed on TCR beta sequences and their occurrence across donors. An earlier analysis of about 620 of the donors applied high-throughput TCR beta sequencing to assess whether each TCR beta V gene segment acted as functional or pseudogenic. Among the approximately 400 genotyped donors, around 81% belonged to the genetic ancestry cluster associated with self-reported Caucasian donors. Four or five DR-DQ haplotypes were handled as single units for association and clustering because linkage in the cohort was strong. About 280 gigabases of sequencing data and approximately 85 million unique TCR sequences were included in an early release covering roughly 700 HLA-typed donors. All discovery cohort repertoires had been generated on a single sequencing platform. High-throughput TCR immunosequencing, statistical association of individual TCRs with disease status, and machine learning were combined to predict cytomegalovirus infection status. In addition to the first cohort of several hundred subjects, a separate validation cohort of under 150 different subjects was used. What the work shows at the level of the full study, not this receptor alone: The classifier was reported to diagnose cytomegalovirus status with high specificity and sensitivity in both the original cohort and the validation cohort. According to a later analysis, parvovirus B19, influenza, CMV and Epstein-Barr virus appeared linked to several top co-occurrence clusters. Some IMGT-functional V segments, including TRBV6-2 and TRBV6-3, could not be distinguished by the 87-base-pair reads and were therefore excluded. A further reported finding was that TCR beta sequences accurately predicted the HLA-A and HLA-B alleles for most subjects in the first cohort. The sequencing pipeline was judged likely to have produced a cluster of highly shared sequence variants as a technical artifact. In a later analysis, the rate of TCR association differed among HLA loci, with DRB1 alleles having the most associated TCRs and HLA-C alleles having the fewest. V-gene and J-gene trimming of TCR beta chains was associated with a missense DCLRE1C variant in a later genetic analysis, and the association was replicated in an independent cohort. In an earlier analysis of fewer than 750 of the donors, most TCR beta V segments were observed in productive rearrangements about 87% or about 30% of the time, broadly matching IMGT annotations. According to a later genetic analysis, donors in an Asian-associated ancestry cluster had fewer N-insertions in productive TCRs than the approximately 710-donor mean. According to the authors, the approach could potentially be generalized to other disease states and immunological phenotypes. In a later analysis, around 15,000 TCR beta sequences were associated with specific HLA alleles at a false discovery rate of 0.05. The study gave a list of some 150 TCR beta chains associated with cytomegalovirus. In vitro tests confirmed that a few of the cytomegalovirus-associated TCR beta chains recognize cytomegalovirus antigens. Fewer than 20 rarely observed V segments, including chromosome 9 orphons, were excluded from the earlier analysis of approximately 500 of the donors because counts were too low. Sequencing depth was assumed to be roughly uniform across donors in the presence/absence analyses, though that assumption may not hold. Across donors, most TCR sequences were observed very rarely, whereas some public TCRs were present in many individuals. Linkage disequilibrium might explain the correlated functional status among segregating V segments, but an unknown experimental factor could not be excluded. Because some donors lacked HLA typing at each locus, the association tests relied only on the typed subset. In a later analysis, HLA-associated TCR beta chains were found to be more clonally expanded and to have lower generation probabilities than equally common non-associated chains. Most CMV-associated TCR beta chains appeared to be HLA-restricted in a later analysis, and the HLA associations seemed to be driven largely by CMV exposure. The cohort was sequenced for TCR beta chains only, and without alpha or paired-chain data the features that could be detected were limited. When HLA alleles, especially DR and DQ, strongly co-occurred, TCR associations were difficult to assign to individual alleles. The only immune exposure information available for the cohort was CMV serostatus.

The cohort comprised around 690 healthy bone marrow donors. All cohort members were sampled while nominally healthy, although unrecorded immune exposures were likely present. The donor tested CMV seronegative, placing the donor among the 350 to 400 seronegative members of the cohort. Each donor provided a peripheral blood sample, and peripheral blood mononuclear cells were used for TCR beta sequencing. Genomic DNA extraction from the blood cell samples was performed with the Qiagen DNeasy Blood Extraction Kit. V lost 3 bases and J lost 10 bases; the stretch between them is 16 bases long. CDR1 MNHEY and CDR2 SMNVEV were looked up in the germline V gene (reference sequence). Counted from cysteine to phenylalanine, this CDR3 has 13 amino acids. The entry retains the CDR3 DNA only, 39 bases that are in frame from base 1. With regard to this clone: The antigen it binds to is not known. It has no much larger one-base neighbor in the sample; base qualities were not kept.

Libraries were constructed by the immunoSEQ multiplex PCR assay. For the multiplex PCR, a mixture combining 60 forward primers for TCR Vbeta segments and 13 reverse primers for TCR Jbeta segments was used. A multiplex PCR assay on genomic DNA amplified the CDR3 region of rearranged TCR beta genes. On the Illumina HiSeq System, the amplified TCR beta libraries were sequenced as 87-base-pair reads. Under the source paper's analysis protocol: A later analysis counted some 80 million unique TCR beta chains across the 550 to 700 repertoires, and roughly 10 million of these chains were shared by at least two donors. Raw reads were error-corrected and collapsed into unique sequences by a nearest-neighbor algorithm in which closely related sequences were merged to remove PCR and sequencing errors. CDR3 sequences were aligned to IMGT reference sequences to assign V, D and J gene segments. For a sequence to be retained, a match of at least six nucleotides was required to both a V gene segment and a J gene segment. A rearrangement counted as productive if the CDR3 had no stop codons and remained in frame with V and J, and every other rearrangement counted as non-productive. Following IMGT convention, CDR3 was defined as the stretch from the second conserved V-encoded cysteine to the conserved J-encoded phenylalanine. The earlier analysis of more than 450 of the donors excluded sequences that lacked an unambiguous match to a single V gene segment. An earlier analysis of 587 of the donors called V segments functional above 56.7% productive rearrangements and segregating when the between-donor standard deviation exceeded 5%. A statistical classification framework was built for diagnosing cytomegalovirus status from the catalog of TCR beta chain sequences. A later analysis assigned V and J genes by comparing TCR nucleotide sequences with IMGT/GENE-DB human TR gene sequences. In a later analysis, CDR3 sequences and most-parsimonious VDJ recombination scenarios were assigned using the TCRdist pipeline. In a later analysis, each TCR beta chain was defined by its CDR3 amino acid sequence together with its V-gene family, and reads without a unique V-gene family were excluded. In a later analysis, around 650 highly shared, low-generation-probability nucleotide sequences were removed to address suspected cross-contamination and a sequencing artifact. In a later analysis, a clonal expansion index was calculated for each public chain from normalized within-repertoire ranks of inferred template counts. A later analysis computed generation probabilities with a VDJ recombination model fitted to out-of-frame rearrangements, and checked the results against IGoR. In a later analysis, hypergeometric tests were used to score TCR-TCR, TCR-HLA and TCR-CMV co-occurrence, with a repertoire-size bias correction applied to TCR pairs. To estimate false discovery rates, a later analysis permuted the HLA or CMV assignments 20 times. In a later analysis, co-occurring TCRs were grouped using DBSCAN, and TCRdist sequence similarity was added for clustering within HLA-allele-positive subsets. Co-occurrence clustering excluded repertoires with fewer than 30,000 or more than 120,000 public chains, plus five with anomalous nucleotide sharing. TCRdb took this table from immuneACCESS and kept in-frame rearrangements with V and J called. Such tables lack part of the clones; where checked against another copy, unresolved V genes explain under half of the gap, and the rest is unexplained. That table supplies the V and J calls and clone size; D and trimming were determined from the DNA. The sample contains 150,000 to 200,000 clones, 84% of them found a single time. The biggest ten clones account for around 1.9% of the sample.

This TCR was sampled from a man younger than 30 in good health and CMV-seronegative. Sequenced sample: PBMCs. The chain joins TRBV27 to TRBJ2-7, with the D gene uncertain. DNA sequence: TGTGCCAGCAGTTTTGGTCCCGCAGGTTTACAGTACTTC. This codes for CASSFGPAGLQYF.